The 2 T cell receptor beta chains listed next were all sequenced from one sample in a study of blood T cell repertoires in COVID-19. Profiling relied on immunoSEQ multiplex PCR, and the TCRdb table lists in-frame clones only, not all of them. This sample has roughly 380,000 clones, with about 88% found just once. Sequencing was done on a sample of PBMCs or T cells enriched from blood (not recorded which). The receptor source for this set is a woman younger than 45 who had been exposed to COVID-19.

The chain uses TRBV5-1 and TRBJ2-2; no clear D. V was shortened by 0 bases and J by 5 bases, with 14 bases between the two germline ends. The CDR3 length is 16 residues. Germline lookup yields CDR1 SGHRS and CDR2 YFSETQ. In DNA form, the CDR3 reads TGCGCCAGCAGCTTGGAGCCAGAACCGCGGACCGGGGAGCTGTTTTTT. Protein: CASSLEPEPRTGELFF.

This clone has only a few counts. The gene calls are TRBV2 and TRBJ2-5, with TRBD2 as a possible D gene (5 bases). CDR1 and CDR2 from the germline V gene are SNHLY and FYNNEI. The CDR3 runs to 13 residues. V was pared by 6 bases and J by 5 bases, with 13 bases between. The CDR3 loop is CASSQTQRETQYF. DNA for the CDR3: TGTGCCAGCAGCCAGACACAGCGGGAGACCCAGTACTTC. Variable domain in full (rest from reference TRBV2 and TRBJ2-5): EPEVTQTPSHQVTQMGQEVILRCVPISNHLYFYWYRQILGQKVEFLVSFYNNEISEKSEIFDDQFSVERPDGSNFTLKIRSTKLEDSAMYFCASSQTQRETQYFGPGTRLLVL.